This entry features one T cell receptor beta chain sequence. This entry is derived from a study of blood T cell repertoires in COVID-19. On the study more broadly: Sites across the United States, Italy and Spain contributed samples from acute and convalescent COVID-19.

The junction had 7 bases not matched to a gene; V was cut back by 4 bases and J by 6 bases. Germline assignment: CDR1 SGHRS and CDR2 YFSETQ. This CDR3 is built from 15 residues. Patients at the Seattle site were enrolled during active infection and followed longitudinally. Methods used by the authors: Estimation of nucleated cell counts was performed using reference gene primer amplification. Some clones are missing from TCRdb's copy, which holds only in-frame ones; the method was immunoSEQ multiplex PCR. The DNA gave D and trimming, while V, J and clone size come from that table. The table records about 180,000 clones, about four fifths of them present only once.

The chain carries TRBV5-1 and TRBJ2-2, with 9 bases that match TRBD2. The receptor was isolated from a woman aged 60-75 years with COVID-19, enrolled during active disease. The material sequenced was peripheral blood. The chain's CDR3 is CASSGGLARAGELFF. CDR3 sequence (DNA): TGCGCCAGCAGCGGGGGACTAGCTCGGGCCGGGGAGCTGTTTTTT.